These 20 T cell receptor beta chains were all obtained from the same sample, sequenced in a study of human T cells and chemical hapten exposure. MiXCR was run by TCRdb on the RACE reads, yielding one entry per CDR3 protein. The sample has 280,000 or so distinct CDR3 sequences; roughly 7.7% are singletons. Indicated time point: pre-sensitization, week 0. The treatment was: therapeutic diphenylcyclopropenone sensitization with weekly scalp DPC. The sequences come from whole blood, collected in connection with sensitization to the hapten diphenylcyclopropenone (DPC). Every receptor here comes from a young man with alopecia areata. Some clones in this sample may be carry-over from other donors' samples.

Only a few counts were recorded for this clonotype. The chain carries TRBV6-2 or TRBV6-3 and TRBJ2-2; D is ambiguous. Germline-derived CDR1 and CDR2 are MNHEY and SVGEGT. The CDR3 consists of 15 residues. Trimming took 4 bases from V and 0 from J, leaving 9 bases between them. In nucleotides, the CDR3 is TGTGCCAGCAGTTTCGGGCGAGCGAACACCGGGGAGCTGTTTTTT. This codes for CASSFGRANTGELFF.

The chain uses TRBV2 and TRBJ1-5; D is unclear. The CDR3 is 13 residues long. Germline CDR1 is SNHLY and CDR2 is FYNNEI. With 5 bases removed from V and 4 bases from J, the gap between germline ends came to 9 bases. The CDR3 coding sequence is TGTGCCAGCAGTTCGGACTTTAATCAGCCCCAGCATTTT. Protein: CASSSDFNQPQHF.

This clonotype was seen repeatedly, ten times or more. CDR3 amino acids: CSGIQETQYF. The CDR3 bases are TGCAGCGGAATTCAAGAGACCCAGTACTTC. The chain employs TRBV29-1 and TRBJ2-5; no clear D gene. This CDR3 comprises 10 residues. V was clipped by 7 bases and J by 2 bases, with 5 bases between them. Germline V gives CDR1 SQVTM, CDR2 ANQGSEA.

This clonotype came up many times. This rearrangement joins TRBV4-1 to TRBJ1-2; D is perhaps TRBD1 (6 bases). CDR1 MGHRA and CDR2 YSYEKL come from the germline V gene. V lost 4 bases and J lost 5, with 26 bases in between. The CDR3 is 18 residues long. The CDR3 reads CASSLREGRGPNRYGYTF. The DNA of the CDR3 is TGCGCCAGCAGCCTACGAGAGGGCAGGGGCCCCAATCGGTATGGCTACACCTTC.

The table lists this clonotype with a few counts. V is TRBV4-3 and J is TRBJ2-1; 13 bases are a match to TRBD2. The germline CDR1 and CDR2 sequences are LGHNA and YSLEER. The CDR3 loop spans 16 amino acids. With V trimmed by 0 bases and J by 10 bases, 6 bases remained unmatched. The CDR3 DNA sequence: TGCGCCAGCAGCCAAGATTCGGGACTAGCGGGGACGGAGCAGTTCTTC. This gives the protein CASSQDSGLAGTEQFF.

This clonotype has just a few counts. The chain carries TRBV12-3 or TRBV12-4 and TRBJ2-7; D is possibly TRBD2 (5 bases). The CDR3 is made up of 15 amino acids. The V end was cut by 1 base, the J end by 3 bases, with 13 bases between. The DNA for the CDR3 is TGTGCCAGCAGTTTAGGAGGGCTCGAAGACTACGAGCAGTACTTC. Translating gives CASSLGGLEDYEQYF.

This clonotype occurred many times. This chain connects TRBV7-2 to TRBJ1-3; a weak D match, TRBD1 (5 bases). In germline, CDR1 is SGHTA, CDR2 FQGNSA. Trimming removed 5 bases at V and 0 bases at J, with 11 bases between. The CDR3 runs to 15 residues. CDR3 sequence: CASSPGRTSGNTIYF. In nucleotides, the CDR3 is TGTGCCAGCAGCCCGGGACGGACCTCTGGAAACACCATATATTTT.

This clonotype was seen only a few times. The CDR3 here is CASSQGQGAVSNQPQHF. CDR3 DNA: TGCGCCAGCAGCCAGGGGCAGGGGGCTGTAAGCAATCAGCCCCAGCATTTT. The V gene is TRBV4-1, the J gene TRBJ1-5; 8 bases are a match to TRBD1. The germline V gene has CDR1 MGHRA and CDR2 YSYEKL. CDR3 length: 17 residues. V lost 3 bases to trimming and J lost 1 base; unmatched junction nucleotides: 8.

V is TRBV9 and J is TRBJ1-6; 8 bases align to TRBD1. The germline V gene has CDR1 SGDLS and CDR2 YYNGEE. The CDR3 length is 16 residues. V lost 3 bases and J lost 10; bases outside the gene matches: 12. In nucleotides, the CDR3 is TGTGCCAGCAGCGGTCGACAGGGGCGAGGGGACTCACCCCTCCACTTT. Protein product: CASSGRQGRGDSPLHF. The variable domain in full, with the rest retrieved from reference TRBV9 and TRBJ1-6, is DSGVTQTPKHLITATGQRVTLRCSPRSGDLSVYWYQQSLDQGLQFLIQYYNGEERAKGNILERFSAQQFPDLHSELNLSSLELGDSALYFCASSGRQGRGDSPLHFGNGTRLTVT.

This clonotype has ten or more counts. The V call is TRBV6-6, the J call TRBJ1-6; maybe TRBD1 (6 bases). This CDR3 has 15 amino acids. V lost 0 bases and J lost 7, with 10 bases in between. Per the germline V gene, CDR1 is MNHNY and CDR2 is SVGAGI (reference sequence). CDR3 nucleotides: TGTGCCAGCAGTTACTCGACACAGGGAAATTCACCCCTCCACTTT. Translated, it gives CASSYSTQGNSPLHF.

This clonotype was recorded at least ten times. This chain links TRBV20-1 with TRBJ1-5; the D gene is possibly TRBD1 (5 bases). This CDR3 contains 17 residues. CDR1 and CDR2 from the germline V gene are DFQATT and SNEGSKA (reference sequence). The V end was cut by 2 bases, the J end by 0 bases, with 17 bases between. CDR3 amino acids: CSARSGTLRYSNQPQHF. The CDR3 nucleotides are TGCAGTGCTAGATCTGGGACCCTGCGATATAGCAATCAGCCCCAGCATTTT.

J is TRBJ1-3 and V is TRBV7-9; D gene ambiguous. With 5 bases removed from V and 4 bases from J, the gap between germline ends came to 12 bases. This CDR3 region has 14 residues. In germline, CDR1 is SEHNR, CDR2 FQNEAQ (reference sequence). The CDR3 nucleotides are TGTGCCAGCAGCCCCGCTTGGAAGGGAAACACCATATATTTT. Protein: CASSPAWKGNTIYF.

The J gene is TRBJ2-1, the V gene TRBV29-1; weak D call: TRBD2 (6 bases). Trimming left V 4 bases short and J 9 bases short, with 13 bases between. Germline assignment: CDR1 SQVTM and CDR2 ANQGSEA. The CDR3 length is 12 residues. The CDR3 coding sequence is TGCAGCGTTGGGGATCGGGGGAGTGAGCAGTTCTTC. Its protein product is CSVGDRGSEQFF.

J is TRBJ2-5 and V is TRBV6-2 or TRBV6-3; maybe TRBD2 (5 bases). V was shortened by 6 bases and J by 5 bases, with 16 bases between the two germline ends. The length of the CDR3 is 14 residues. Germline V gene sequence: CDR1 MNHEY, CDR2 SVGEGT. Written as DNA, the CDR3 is TGTGCCAGCAGCCGACTCCGGTCGGGGGAGACCCAGTACTTC. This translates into CASSRLRSGETQYF.

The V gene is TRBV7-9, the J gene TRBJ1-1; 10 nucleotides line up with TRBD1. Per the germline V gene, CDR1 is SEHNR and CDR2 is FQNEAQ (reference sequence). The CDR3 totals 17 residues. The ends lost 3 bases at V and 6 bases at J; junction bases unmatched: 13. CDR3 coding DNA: TGTGCCAGCAGCTTTCAGAGATTGACAGGGGGCAAACCTGAAGCTTTCTTT. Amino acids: CASSFQRLTGGKPEAFF.

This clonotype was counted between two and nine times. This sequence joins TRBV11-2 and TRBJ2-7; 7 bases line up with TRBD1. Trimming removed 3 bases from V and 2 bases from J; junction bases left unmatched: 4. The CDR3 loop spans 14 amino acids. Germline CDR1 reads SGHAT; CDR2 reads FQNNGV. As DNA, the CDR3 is TGTGCCAGCAGCTTTGAGACAGGGCCCTACGAGCAGTACGTC. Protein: CASSFETGPYEQYV.

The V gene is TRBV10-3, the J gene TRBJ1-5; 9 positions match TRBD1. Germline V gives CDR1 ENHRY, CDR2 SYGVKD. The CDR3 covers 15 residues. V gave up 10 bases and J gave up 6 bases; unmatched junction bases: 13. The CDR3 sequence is CATSVRQGESQPQHF. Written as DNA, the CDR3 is TGTGCCACCTCCGTAAGACAGGGGGAAAGTCAGCCCCAGCATTTT.

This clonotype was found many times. DNA of the CDR3: TGTGCCAGCAGCGATACAGGGGGCGATCAGCCCCAGCATTTT. It specifies CASSDTGGDQPQHF. The chain recombines TRBV9 with TRBJ1-5; TRBD1 aligns across 9 bases. The CDR3 consists of 14 residues. Germline-derived CDR1 and CDR2 are SGDLS and YYNGEE. The V segment lost 3 bases and the J segment 5 bases; nucleotides outside the gene matches: 3.

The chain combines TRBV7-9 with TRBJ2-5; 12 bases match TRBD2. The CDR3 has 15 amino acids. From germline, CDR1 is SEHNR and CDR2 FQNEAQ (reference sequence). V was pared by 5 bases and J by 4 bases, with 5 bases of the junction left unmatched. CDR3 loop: CASSLLAGGVETQYF. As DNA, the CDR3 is TGTGCCAGCAGCCTACTAGCGGGGGGCGTAGAGACCCAGTACTTC. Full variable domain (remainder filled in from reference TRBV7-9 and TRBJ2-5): DTGVSQNPRHKITKRGQNVTFRCDPISEHNRLYWYRQTLGQGPEFLTYFQNEAQLEKSRLLSDRFSAERPKGSFSTLEIQRTEQGDSAMYLCASSLLAGGVETQYFGPGTRLLVL.

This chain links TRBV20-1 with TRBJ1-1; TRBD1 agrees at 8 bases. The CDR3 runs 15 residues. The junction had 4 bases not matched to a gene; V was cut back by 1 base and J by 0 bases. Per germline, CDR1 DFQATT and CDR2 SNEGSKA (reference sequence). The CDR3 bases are TGCAGTGCTAGAGGGCTGGGACAGGTGAACACTGAAGCTTTCTTT. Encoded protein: CSARGLGQVNTEAFF.